This paragraph covers one T cell receptor (beta chain) sequence. The antigen is unknown. The data are from a study of OX40 agonist ivuxolimab in advanced cancers. As for the study in general: Partial responses, seen in three patients, involved one hepatocellular carcinoma and two cutaneous melanomas. Study observations and caveats: CD4+ and CD8+ blood T cells expanded clonally by week 6 at 0.1 to 3.0 mg/kg.

The germline V gene encodes CDR1 LGHNT and CDR2 FRNRAP. The CDR3 length is 13 residues. Sequenced by immunoSEQ multiplex PCR; TCRdb stores in-frame clones only, minus some. The profile shows 95,000 to 150,000 clones, approximately 92% of them singletons. The V gene is TRBV12-5, the J gene TRBJ2-4; D is perhaps TRBD1 (6 bases). This material consisted of CD4+ or CD8+ T cells sorted from blood, taken in a trial of the OX40 agonist ivuxolimab. The sequence derives from an adult with an advanced solid tumor such as melanoma, head and neck, liver or kidney cancer. The DNA of the CDR3 is TGTGCCCATTACAGGGAGCGCGTATACATTCAGTACTTC. It translates to CAHYRERVYIQYF.